This TCR beta chain was observed in a study of CD8 T cells in Susac syndrome. As for the study in general: Patients with Susac syndrome were therapy-naive, treated with corticosteroids, or treated with intravenous immunoglobulin alone when blood was collected.

The study's findings and limits: Repertoires of Susac syndrome CD4+ T cells lacked clonal expansion.

The authors sequenced TCR beta from blood CD8+ and CD4+ T cells. After removal of 1 base from V and 4 bases from J, the junction contained 7 bases not matched to a gene. Per germline, CDR1 LGHNA and CDR2 YNFKEQ. This CDR3 is built from 18 residues. Remarks on this clonotype: What it binds is not known.

RNA amounts of roughly 0.45 to 1 ug underwent reverse transcription with random hexamers. Coverage of TCR beta CDR3 amplification by immunoSEQ multiplex PCR extended to 54 Vbeta and 13 Jbeta. TCRdb re-called the immunoSEQ multiplex PCR reads with MiXCR, one entry per CDR3 protein. This table holds hundreds of thousands of distinct CDR3 sequences, over 90% found once. The receptor comes from a human donor with Susac syndrome. The specimen was CD4+ T cells from PBMCs. The chain recombines TRBV4-2 with TRBJ2-2; 12 bases map to TRBD2. The CDR3 DNA reads as TGTGCCAGCAGCCAAGGCAGACTAGCGGGGGCGAGCACCGGGGAGCTGTTTTTT. Protein product: CASSQGRLAGASTGELFF.